This TCR beta chain was recovered during a study of blood T cell repertoires in COVID-19. The overall study: PBMCs, B-cell-depleted T cells, or T cells provided the cDNA or gDNA that made up the material.

Methods used by the authors: Amplification with reference gene primers provided the estimates of nucleated cell counts. TCRdb's table, derived via immunoSEQ multiplex PCR, lists solely in-frame clones and lacks some. For V, J and clone size, that table is used; D and trimming come from the DNA. Of some 73,000 clones listed, approximately 85% are singletons. The Seattle patients, enrolled during active infection, were followed longitudinally. The clonotype originates from a man aged 50-60 years with COVID-19, enrolled during active disease. Sequencing input: peripheral blood.

As DNA, the CDR3 is TGTGCCAGCACCCGCGGAACAGGGGACTACACCTTC. Protein product: CASTRGTGDYTF. The rearrangement uses TRBV28 and TRBJ1-2; 7 bases agree with TRBD1. After removal of 7 bases from V and 10 bases from J, the junction contained 9 bases not matched to a gene. CDR3 length: 12 residues. Per the germline V gene, CDR1 is MDHEN and CDR2 is SYDVKM.